This TCR beta chain is from a study of T cells in women clearing cervical HPV infection. The overall study: Cases' blood sampling followed lesion detection by median approximately 140 days (90 to 200). HLA type stays a possible confounder, typing being limited. Study results and caveats: Controls had more TRBV6-7 (approximately 0.16%) than cases (roughly 0.11%). Repertoire richness, not evenness, was significantly elevated in CIN3+ cases versus controls.

The CDR3 loop spans 15 amino acids. Germline V gene data show CDR1 as SNHLY and CDR2 as FYNNEI. The ends were cut back, 3 bases at V and 10 bases at J, with 18 bases in the middle. Method: immunoSEQ multiplex PCR; TCRdb's copy keeps in-frame clones and lacks some. The sample shows about 36,000 clones, and roughly 1.6% sits with its ten largest clones. For this clone: The antigen is unknown. Read data end 3 residues before the CDR3 end; the end is taken from the germline J gene.

V gene TRBV2 combines with J gene TRBJ1-4; D is perhaps TRBD1 (5 bases). The TCR originated in a woman aged 18 to 69 with a cervical HPV16 infection that either progressed to CIN3+ or cleared (not recorded which). Sequencing used blood buffy coat. The CDR3 here is CASSDRGGLFGKLFF. Partial CDR3 DNA: TGTGCCAGCAGTGATAGGGGAGGCCTTTTTGGAAAA.